Shown below are 23 T cell receptor beta chains from a single sample sequenced in a study of response to subunit inactivated influenza vaccine. TCRdb independently ran MiXCR on the RT-PCR reads; one entry per CDR3 protein. The sample contains 700,000 to 800,000 distinct CDR3 sequences, 15% to 20% of which appear only once. The material was PBMCs from blood, obtained more than 4 days after vaccination. The receptors shown here come from a man aged 45-65 years who received an inactivated influenza vaccine.

V and J are TRBV4-3 and TRBJ1-1, with TRBD1 identical over 11 bases. CDR1 LGHNA and CDR2 YSLEER come from the germline V gene. The CDR3 has 16 residues. Losses at the gene ends were 0 bases for V and 5 bases for J; bases not matched to a gene: 5. The CDR3 loop reads CASSQDQGQGVTEAFF. The CDR3 DNA reads TGCGCCAGCAGCCAAGATCAGGGACAGGGGGTGACTGAAGCTTTCTTT.

The chain has TRBV5-1 and TRBJ2-1; 8 bases map to TRBD2. Trimming at V came to 4 bases and at J to 10 bases, leaving 10 bases not matched to a gene. CDR1 SGHRS and CDR2 YFSETQ come from the germline V gene. This CDR3 comprises 14 residues. This chain's CDR3 is CASSPGLAPPEQFF. DNA for the CDR3: TGCGCCAGCAGCCCCGGACTAGCTCCCCCCGAGCAGTTCTTC.

The chain uses TRBV6-2 or TRBV6-3 and TRBJ2-2, with 8 bases matching TRBD1. Germline loops: CDR1 MNHEY, CDR2 SVGEGT. The trim removed 6 bases at V and 2 bases at J, leaving 8 bases unmatched. This CDR3 is built from 16 residues. CDR3 bases: TGTGCCAGCAGGCCCCTCAGGGGGCAAAACACCGGGGAGCTGTTTTTT. It encodes CASRPLRGQNTGELFF.

The chain's CDR3 is CAISLNSPSGGEQFF. CDR3 sequence (DNA): TGTGCCATCAGTCTGAATAGCCCCTCCGGGGGTGAGCAGTTCTTC. This chain uses TRBV10-3 with TRBJ2-1; TRBD2 might be the D (6 bases). Trimming removed 5 bases at V and 9 bases at J, with 20 bases between. Germline CDR1 and CDR2: ENHRY and SYGVKD. The CDR3 runs to 15 residues.

The sample holds a few counts of this clonotype. The J gene is TRBJ2-2, the V gene TRBV4-3, with a tentative D call TRBD1 (6 bases). The germline gives CDR1 LGHNA, CDR2 YSLEER. The CDR3 has 16 residues. V lost 1 base and J 0 bases, leaving 9 bases between the germline ends. The CDR3 loop reads CASSQVQGTNTGELFF. The CDR3 bases are TGCGCCAGCAGCCAAGTCCAGGGGACGAACACCGGGGAGCTGTTTTTT.

The V gene is TRBV20-1, the J gene TRBJ2-7; 12 nucleotides line up with TRBD2. The CDR3 loop spans 15 amino acids. In germline, CDR1 is DFQATT, CDR2 SNEGSKA (reference sequence). The junction had 8 bases not matched to a gene; V was cut back by 4 bases and J by 4 bases. The CDR3 DNA sequence: TGCAGTGCTATATCGCCTAGCGGGAGGGTATACGAGCAGTACTTC. This gives the protein CSAISPSGRVYEQYF.

This clonotype was seen at least ten times. The rearrangement uses TRBV10-3 and TRBJ2-3; 9 bases fit TRBD1. Trimming cost V 3 bases and J 3 bases; bases outside gene matches: 13. Germline loops: CDR1 ENHRY, CDR2 SYGVKD. The CDR3 totals 18 residues. CDR3 amino acids: CAISDSFSGTGSTDTQYF. The CDR3, as DNA: TGTGCCATCAGTGATTCCTTTAGTGGGACAGGGTCTACAGATACGCAGTATTTT.

The rearrangement uses TRBV12-3 or TRBV12-4 and TRBJ2-1; D unclear. The CDR3 has 15 residues. V was trimmed by 7 bases and J by 0 bases, leaving 13 bases between them. The CDR3 DNA follows: TGTGCCAGCACCCCGGTAGGGAACTCCTACAATGAGCAGTTCTTC. Amino acid sequence: CASTPVGNSYNEQFF.

In this sample, this clonotype turned up a few times. The chain joins TRBV3-1 to TRBJ2-1, with 10 positions matching TRBD2. CDR1 LGHDT and CDR2 YNNKEL come from the germline V gene (reference sequence). V trimming: 4 bases; J trimming: 10 bases; junction bases outside the gene matches: 10. CDR3 size: 15 residues. The CDR3 here is CASSPTGLARREQFF. The CDR3 DNA is TGTGCCAGCAGCCCCACGGGACTAGCGAGACGCGAGCAGTTCTTC.

Only a few counts were recorded for this clonotype. This chain uses TRBV20-1 with TRBJ2-5; no reliable D call. Trimming left V 6 bases short and J 10 bases short, with 6 bases between. CDR3 size: 8 residues. Germline V gene data show CDR1 as DFQATT and CDR2 as SNEGSKA (reference sequence). The CDR3 protein is CSAPLQYF. In nucleotides, the CDR3 is TGCAGTGCCCCCCTCCAGTACTTC.

The rearrangement joins TRBV4-1 to TRBJ2-5; possibly TRBD2 for D (7 bases). The V and J ends lost 0 bases and 2 bases respectively, with 19 bases between them. The CDR3 runs 18 residues. Germline values: CDR1 MGHRA, CDR2 YSYEKL. This CDR3 reads CASSQDVGGGARQETQYF. Written as DNA, the CDR3 is TGCGCCAGCAGCCAAGATGTAGGAGGGGGGGCCAGGCAAGAGACCCAGTACTTC.

The chain uses TRBV5-1 and TRBJ2-2, with 13 bases fitting TRBD2. CDR3 size: 16 residues. Unmatched junction bases numbered 0, after V lost 0 bases and J lost 4 bases. The germline gives CDR1 SGHRS, CDR2 YFSETQ. This CDR3 reads CASSLGTSGGTGELFF. In DNA, the CDR3 is TGCGCCAGCAGCTTGGGGACTAGCGGGGGCACCGGGGAGCTGTTTTTT.

The chain couples TRBV6-5 to TRBJ1-1; 9 bases fit TRBD1. V was clipped by 5 bases and J by 4 bases; unmatched bases: 14. The CDR3 sequence is 17 residues long. Germline V gene lookup returns CDR1 MNHEY and CDR2 SVGAGI. The CDR3 is CASSTGFVGTGPTEAFF. CDR3 nucleotides: TGTGCCAGCAGTACTGGGTTTGTCGGGACAGGGCCCACTGAAGCTTTCTTT.

The sample holds a few counts of this clonotype. V is TRBV20-1 and J is TRBJ2-2, with 7 bases aligning to TRBD2. Germline CDR1 and CDR2: DFQATT and SNEGSKA (reference sequence). V lost 5 bases to trimming and J lost 9 bases; unmatched junction nucleotides: 6. CDR3 length: 12 amino acids. CDR3 coding DNA: TGCAGTGCTCGGACTAGTCTGAGGGAGCTGTTTTTT. Translating gives CSARTSLRELFF.

This sequence joins TRBV7-8 and TRBJ2-5; D tentatively fits TRBD1 or TRBD2 (6 bases each). The CDR3 totals 14 residues. Trimming left V 4 bases short and J 4 bases short, with 13 bases between. In germline, CDR1 is SGHVS, CDR2 FQNEAQ. CDR3 bases: TGTGCCAGCAGCTCATCCAGGGGAGGAGAGACCCAGTACTTC. Its protein product is CASSSSRGGETQYF.

The table lists this clonotype with a few counts. This chain connects TRBV5-4 to TRBJ2-1; 9 bases are shared with TRBD1. CDR3 length equals 17 residues. CDR1 is SGHNT and CDR2 is YYREEE in the germline V gene (reference sequence). V lost 4 bases and J lost 2; bases outside the gene matches: 10. Here the CDR3 reads CASSQYGGTGPYNEQFF. The CDR3 bases are TGTGCCAGCAGCCAATACGGCGGGACAGGGCCCTACAATGAGCAGTTCTTC.

This clonotype came up a few times. The chain combines TRBV10-3 with TRBJ2-3, with D tentatively TRBD2 (5 bases). This CDR3 is built from 12 residues. V was cut by 7 bases and J by 5 bases, with 10 bases left in between. The germline V gene has CDR1 ENHRY and CDR2 SYGVKD. CDR3 amino acids: CAINGELDTQYF. DNA of the CDR3: TGTGCCATCAACGGGGAACTAGATACGCAGTATTTT.

The sample holds many counts of this clonotype. The CDR3 DNA is TGTGCCAGCAGCCGAGAGAGGACAGGGGGAAACACCATATATTTT. Encoded protein: CASSRERTGGNTIYF. The rearrangement uses TRBV3-1 and TRBJ1-3, with 8 nucleotides matching TRBD1. CDR1 is LGHDT and CDR2 is YNNKEL in the germline V gene (reference sequence). V was clipped by 4 bases and J by 4 bases; unmatched bases: 6. This CDR3 has 15 residues.

This clonotype was picked up a small number of times. The chain employs TRBV12-3 or TRBV12-4 and TRBJ1-5; no firm D call. With 1 base removed from V and 7 bases from J, the gap between germline ends came to 11 bases. The CDR3 sequence is 14 residues long. The chain's CDR3 is CASSLGPSRQPQHF. CDR3 in DNA: TGTGCCAGCAGTTTAGGCCCGTCCAGACAGCCCCAGCATTTT.

The rearrangement uses TRBV7-2 and TRBJ2-1; D may be TRBD1 (6 bases). The CDR3 spans 13 residues. Trimming took off 8 bases at V and 3 bases at J, with 11 bases between the two ends. Germline V gene lookup returns CDR1 SGHTA and CDR2 FQGNSA. CDR3 DNA sequence: TGTGCCAGCCGAACAGGGCGCTACAATGAGCAGTTCTTC. It codes for CASRTGRYNEQFF.

The table lists this clonotype with a few counts. The chain employs TRBV7-2 and TRBJ2-7; 13 bases align to TRBD2. Germline lookup yields CDR1 SGHTA and CDR2 FQGNSA. Trimming at V came to 5 bases and at J to 5 bases, leaving 9 bases not matched to a gene. There are 16 residues in the CDR3. Written as DNA, the CDR3 is TGTGCCAGCAGCACAGCGACTAGCGGGAGGTTCAACGAGCAGTACTTC. Its protein product is CASSTATSGRFNEQYF.

The chain uses TRBV5-5 and TRBJ2-2; D possibly corresponds to TRBD2 (6 bases). The CDR3 runs to 15 residues. The V gene lost 0 bases and the J gene lost 5 bases, with 11 bases spanning the gap. Germline CDR1 and CDR2: SGHKS and YYEKEE (reference sequence). The CDR3 sequence is CASSLGSGETGELFF. As DNA, the CDR3 is TGTGCCAGCAGCTTGGGTTCGGGGGAGACCGGGGAGCTGTTTTTT.

CDR3: CASTPQGLGRDYEQYF. The CDR3 nucleotides read TGTGCCAGCACCCCCCAGGGGCTTGGGAGGGACTACGAGCAGTACTTC. This chain links TRBV7-2 with TRBJ2-7; possible D gene TRBD2, 7 bases. In germline, CDR1 is SGHTA, CDR2 FQGNSA. The V gene lost 7 bases and the J gene lost 3 bases, with 22 bases spanning the gap. The CDR3 length is 16 residues.